This is a list of T cell receptor beta chains from one sample in a study of blood T cells in healthy people across ages. In TCRdb, the 5' RACE reads were re-called with MiXCR into one record per CDR3 protein. The sample carries about 570,000 distinct CDR3 sequences, 25% to 30% recorded once. The sequenced material came from blood. The receptors shown here come from a woman in her sixties or seventies in good health. CDR3s include the opening cysteine and the closing phenylalanine or tryptophan. The D gene is left open where the match is weak. Clone size, where shown, is once, few, many, or a class for clones that have expanded.

clone_size	d_call	v_call	j_call	cdr3_aa	cdr3_nt
few	NA	TRBV4-3	TRBJ1-4	CASSQDLRGGEKLFF	TGCGCCAGCAGCCAAGATCTAAGGGGGGGTGAAAAACTGTTTTTT
once	NA	TRBV30	TRBJ1-5	CAWSAGSGSNQPQHF	TGTGCCTGGAGTGCCGGGTCTGGGAGCAATCAGCCCCAGCATTTT
NA	NA	TRBV5-1	TRBJ2-5	CASSLGQWETQYF	TGCGCCAGCAGCTTAGGACAGTGGGAGACCCAGTACTTC
few	TRBD1	TRBV15	TRBJ2-1	CATSPGGQGHNEQFF	TGTGCCACCAGCCCCGGGGGACAGGGTCACAATGAGCAGTTCTTC
NA	NA	TRBV7-3	TRBJ2-3	CASSLTPGRGDTQYF	TGTGCCAGCAGCTTAACCCCTGGACGGGGAGATACGCAGTATTTT
NA	NA	TRBV4-3	TRBJ1-4	CASSQGWSGKLLF	TGCGCCAGCAGCCAAGGATGGTCTGGAAAACTGCTTTTT
NA	NA	TRBV4-1	TRBJ1-2	CASSQELGGYGYTF	TGCGCCAGCAGCCAAGAACTCGGGGGTTATGGCTACACCTTC
NA	TRBD1	TRBV28	TRBJ2-7	CASSRFDRGFSYEQYF	TGTGCCAGCAGCCGGTTCGACAGGGGATTTTCCTACGAGCAGTACTTC
few	TRBD1	TRBV30	TRBJ2-2	CAWSPPGQGSGELFF	TGTGCCTGGAGCCCCCCAGGACAGGGATCCGGGGAGCTGTTTTTT
NA	NA	TRBV27	TRBJ2-3	CASTGDWIGDTQYF	TGTGCCAGCACTGGGGACTGGATCGGAGATACGCAGTATTTT
NA	NA	TRBV10-3	TRBJ1-5	CAISERVNEPQHF	TGTGCCATCAGTGAGCGGGTCAACGAGCCCCAGCATTTT
NA	TRBD2	TRBV6-5	TRBJ2-5	CASSYSPAGGSTPSTETQYF	TGTGCCAGCAGTTACTCGCCAGCGGGGGGGTCCACACCGTCCACCGAGACCCAGTACTTC
NA	NA	TRBV12-5	TRBJ2-1	CASGLLLGGEQFF	TGTGCTAGTGGTTTGCTCCTGGGGGGTGAGCAGTTCTTC
many	NA	TRBV4-3	TRBJ2-7	CASSQASTLGGEQYF	TGCGCCAGCAGCCAAGCGTCCACCCTCGGAGGGGAGCAGTACTTC
few	NA	TRBV20-1	TRBJ2-5	CSARVSLGQETQYF	TGCAGTGCTAGAGTCAGTCTTGGTCAAGAGACCCAGTACTTC
NA	TRBD1	TRBV20-1	TRBJ1-3	CSARRQGTGNTIYF	TGCAGTGCGAGACGACAGGGGACTGGAAACACCATATATTTT
NA	NA	TRBV6-2/TRBV6-3	TRBJ2-7	CASKADTYEQYF	TGTGCCAGCAAGGCAGATACCTACGAGCAGTACTTC
NA	NA	TRBV7-7	TRBJ2-5	CASSSGNKETQYF	TGTGCCAGCAGCTCGGGCAATAAAGAGACCCAGTACTTC
NA	NA	TRBV12-3/TRBV12-4	TRBJ2-5	CASIKGGTQYF	TGTGCCAGCATTAAAGGGGGGACCCAGTACTTC
NA	NA	TRBV9	TRBJ1-2	CASSDDTGRVFGYTF	TGTGCCAGCAGCGACGATACAGGGAGGGTTTTTGGCTACACCTTC
few	NA	TRBV5-1	TRBJ2-1	CASSHQGGNNEQFF	TGCGCCAGCAGCCACCAGGGGGGTAACAATGAGCAGTTCTTC
NA	TRBD1	TRBV6-5	TRBJ2-2	CASSQPGQHFGELFF	TGTGCCAGCAGTCAACCGGGACAGCACTTCGGGGAGCTGTTTTTT
NA	NA	TRBV5-1	TRBJ2-5	CASSYQNQETQYF	TGCGCCAGCAGCTATCAGAACCAAGAGACCCAGTACTTC
NA	NA	TRBV6-2/TRBV6-3	TRBJ2-1	CASSSTAYNEQFF	TGTGCCAGCAGTAGTACCGCCTACAATGAGCAGTTCTTC
NA	TRBD2	TRBV20-1	TRBJ2-2	CSASVDSGGPGELFF	TGCAGTGCTAGCGTAGATAGCGGGGGTCCCGGGGAGCTGTTTTTT
NA	TRBD2	TRBV2	TRBJ2-1	CASMTSGTSGRISYNEQFF	TGTGCCAGCATGACCTCCGGGACTAGCGGGAGAATCTCCTACAATGAGCAGTTCTTC
few	TRBD1	TRBV10-3	TRBJ1-2	CAISESIAGGSGYGYTF	TGTGCCATCAGTGAGTCGATTGCAGGGGGCAGTGGCTATGGCTACACCTTC
NA	TRBD1	TRBV15	TRBJ1-2	CATQTGTGLEGYTF	TGTGCCACTCAGACCGGGACAGGGCTGGAGGGCTACACCTTC
NA	NA	TRBV20-1	TRBJ1-3	CSARVAGASGNTIYF	TGCAGTGCTAGGGTTGCAGGGGCCTCTGGAAACACCATATATTTT